This paragraph covers one T cell receptor (beta chain) sequence. The antigen is undetermined. TCRdb's table, derived via immunoSEQ multiplex PCR, lists solely in-frame clones and lacks some. In the table there are around 40,000 clones, roughly 80% of which are singletons. The data were obtained in a study of T cells in localized non-small cell lung cancer. Whole-study results and caveats: Appearances in adjacent lung were noted for a median approximately 50 of the top 100 tumor clones.

The ends lost 2 bases at V and 1 base at J; junction bases unmatched: 1. This CDR3 is 14 amino acids long. CDR1 and CDR2 from the germline V gene are MNHNS and SASEGT. The sample consisted of PBMCs, taken before any cancer treatment. V usage is TRBV6-1 and J usage is TRBJ2-7, with 8 bases identical to TRBD1. The clonotype originates from a man aged 40-75 years with stage II lung adenocarcinoma. The CDR3 DNA sequence: TGTGCCAGCAGTGAACGGACAGGGTCCTACGAGCAGTACTTC. Residues: CASSERTGSYEQYF.